The source of this T cell receptor beta chain is a study of tissue T cells after allogeneic stem cell transplantation. Study results and limitations: Anatomically similar tissues had similar TCR repertoires within each patient.

To note about this clone: Its antigen is still unknown.

V shed 5 bases, J shed 4 bases, and the junction held 9 bases outside the gene matches. The CDR3 spans 16 residues. The germline gives CDR1 MDHEN, CDR2 SYDVKM. TCRdb's table, derived via immunoSEQ multiplex PCR, lists solely in-frame clones and lacks some. The sample includes just under 10,000 clones, 60% of them seen just once. The chain couples TRBV28 to TRBJ2-2; 8 bases map to TRBD2. The TCR comes from a woman aged 18-49 years with breast cancer. The starting material was tissue from the jejunum, obtained at autopsy. CDR3 amino acids: CASSPSGSGFTGELFF. The CDR3 bases are TGTGCCAGCAGTCCAAGCGGGAGTGGCTTCACCGGGGAGCTGTTTTTT. Supplemented by reference TRBV28 and TRBJ2-2, the full variable domain reads DVKVTQSSRYLVKRTGEKVFLECVQDMDHENMFWYRQDPGLGLRLIYFSYDVKMKEKGDIPEGYSVSREKKERFSLILESASTNQTSMYLCASSPSGSGFTGELFFGEGSRLTVL.